This T cell receptor (beta chain) is drawn from a study of prognosis after radiotherapy for stage I lung cancer (dated by TCRdb to 2020 to 2022). Context from the whole study: Between April 2018 and early 2019, nineteen patients with stage I NSCLC were enrolled in Nanjing, China. Approximately 14 of the patients presented with newly diagnosed primary stage I lung tumors; a few had oligometastatic NSCLC following surgical resection of the primary tumor. On tumor histology, 11 to 13 patients had adenocarcinoma and more than 5 had squamous cell carcinoma. Distant metastases were developed by four of the 19 patients after SBRT, at a median of about seven months, whereas no significant progression was observed in the other 15 patients. Image-guided IMRT or VMAT was used to deliver SBRT in 3 to 5 fractions at a biologically effective dose of at least 100 Gy. The cohort included about a dozen men and more than 5 women, with a median age of around 70 years and a range of about 53 to 84 years. All patients were regarded as medically inoperable, because of comorbidities in about twelve patients and refusal of surgery in six or seven patients. For each of the roughly 19 patients, one blood sample was taken before SBRT and one after, so the study sequenced around 40 samples in total. SBRT was not combined with any concurrent therapy in any patient. This study profiled peripheral blood TCR beta repertoires from stage I NSCLC patients before and after stereotactic body radiotherapy and linked the repertoires to distant failure.

The research as a whole found: Tumor specificity of expanded TCR clones was not determined. Limitations of the study included a small cohort and short follow-up, and the study findings need independent validation. Post-SBRT Shannon entropy and its change from baseline were lower in patients who developed distant metastases; baseline Shannon entropy was not associated with metastases. All reported P values were unadjusted for multiple comparisons. Unique TCR clone counts fell after SBRT (median about 9,600 before versus under 8,000 after; Wilcoxon paired P=0.011). Differences by metastasis status were reportedly seen in TRBV and TRBJ usage frequencies, involving two V genes at baseline and, after SBRT, under ten V genes and two J genes.

Trimming takes 5 bases off V and 3 bases off J; junction bases not matched to a gene: 6. For CDR1 and CDR2, the germline V gene lists MNHNS and SASEGT. Taken from cysteine to phenylalanine, the CDR3 has 14 residues. The sequence is cut down to CDR3 DNA, 42 bases in frame from base 1. All patients had node-negative disease on CT and PET/CT, and none had a history of other malignancies or prior chemotherapy or radiotherapy. Around 6 milliliters of peripheral venous blood were drawn into EDTA tubes at each of two time points. PBMCs were isolated by Ficoll-Paque Plus density-gradient centrifugation. Right after collection, samples were placed at -80 degrees C and kept there until analysis. Two rounds of multiplex PCR were performed to amplify the TCR beta CDR3 region from genomic DNA. In the first round of PCR, primers specific to each TRBV and TRBJ gene were used, and the primer sequences are filed in Chinese patent CN105087789A. The second PCR round used universal primers. The Roche High Pure PCR Template Preparation Kit was used to extract genomic DNA from the frozen PBMCs. Paired-end sequencing with 151 bp reads was performed on the libraries using an Illumina HiSeq 3000. Turning to the authors' computational methods: CutAdapt was used to remove raw reads lacking the multiplex PCR primer sequences. Using PEAR, the high-quality paired reads were merged into contigs. By alignment to reference sequences, MiXCR assigned TRB V, D and J gene segments to each contig. CDR3 sequences were clustered by base quality and sequence similarity to remove sequencing errors. Diversity was calculated as Shannon entropy divided by the natural log of the number of productive TCR sequences. One minus Shannon entropy divided by the natural log of the number of unique clonotypes was used as the definition of clonality. Using the Youden index from ROC curves, the researchers picked the repertoire-metric cut-offs for progression-free survival, and all analyses were carried out in R 3.5.3. TCRdb reprocessing: public reads trimmed at Q25 with fastp, clones called with MiXCR, in-frame beta chains kept. All rows with the same CDR3 protein become a single entry with the most common DNA and genes. TCRdb, rather than the study authors, made the V and J calls. This sample comprises approximately 51,000 distinct CDR3 sequences, less than 45% of them detected only once. Roughly 9.4% of the sample goes to the ten largest clones.

This clonotype was seen ten or more times. Its antigen remains undetermined. Per-base qualities were not stored, and no clone one base away is much larger. This sample comprised PBMCs, obtained before or after stereotactic body radiation therapy (not recorded which). The V and J segments used are TRBV6-1 and TRBJ1-1; the central 7 bases match TRBD1. The source of this sequence is a donor at least 50 years old with non-small cell lung cancer. The nucleotides read TGTGCCAGCAGTAAACAGGGGTGGGACACTGAAGCTTTCTTT. Translated, this gives CASSKQGWDTEAFF.